This T cell receptor beta chain was identified in a study of blood T cell repertoires in COVID-19. Study context: Samples representing acute and convalescent COVID-19 were sourced from the United States, Italy and Spain. PBMCs, B-cell-depleted T cells, or T cells were the source of the cDNA or gDNA that made up the material.

As processed by the authors: Estimation of nucleated cell counts relied on the amplification of reference gene primers. Profiling relied on immunoSEQ multiplex PCR, and the TCRdb table lists in-frame clones only, not all of them. That table supplies the V and J calls and clone size; D and trimming were determined from the DNA. The sample yields roughly 150,000 clones, around 85% seen once. Germline CDR1 is MNHEY and CDR2 is SMNVEV (reference sequence). V lost 4 bases and J lost 4, with 5 bases in between. This CDR3 contains 11 residues. The V call is TRBV27, the J call TRBJ2-7; no definite D call. The sequence was obtained from a human donor in a cohort sampled during active COVID-19. Specimen: peripheral blood. CDR3 region: CASSSDYEQYF. For the CDR3, the DNA is TGTGCCAGCAGTTCAGATTACGAGCAGTACTTC.